The clone carrying this TCR beta chain has just a few counts. Cells sorted as Tregs were CD4+, CD25+ and CD127-/low. TCRdb re-called the 5' RACE reads with MiXCR, one entry per CDR3 protein. Altogether under 65,000 distinct CDR3 sequences are present, about 20% being singletons, with the ten largest covering around 3.2%. Trimming shortened V by 1 base and J by 4 bases, and 5 bases separated the two germline ends. CDR1 MGHRA and CDR2 YSYEKL come from the germline V gene. This CDR3 region has 13 residues. This clonotype was sampled from a female donor with breast cancer. The specimen sequenced was tumor-infiltrating Tregs sorted from the breast tumor. The chain has TRBV4-1 and TRBJ2-1; D is ambiguous. The CDR3 sequence: CASSQVKYNEQFF. The CDR3, as DNA: TGCGCCAGCAGCCAAGTTAAGTACAATGAGCAGTTCTTC.